A single sample is the source of the 4 T cell receptor beta chains below, sequenced in a study of blood T cell repertoires in COVID-19. Method: immunoSEQ multiplex PCR; TCRdb's copy keeps in-frame clones and lacks some. Of 250,000 to 350,000 clones detected, 90% appear once; the ten largest clones hold roughly 6.3%. The sequenced sample was peripheral blood. These receptors all stem from a woman aged 50 to 65 with COVID-19, enrolled during active disease.

This clone occurred once. The genes are TRBV2 and TRBJ2-1; 9 bases align to TRBD2. After removal of 4 bases from V and 5 bases from J, the junction contained 3 bases not matched to a gene. This CDR3 region has 14 residues. In germline, CDR1 is SNHLY, CDR2 FYNNEI. CDR3 protein: CASSGGRGNNEQFF. The CDR3 bases are TGTGCCAGCAGTGGCGGGAGGGGCAACAATGAGCAGTTCTTC.

The chain employs TRBV13 and TRBJ2-6, with unresolved D. The V end lost 3 bases, the J end lost 1 base, and 7 bases lay between the germline ends. Germline V CDR1 and CDR2: PRHDT, FYEKMQ (reference sequence). This CDR3 is built from 15 residues. CDR3 sequence: CASSFFGSGANVLTF. CDR3 nucleotides: TGTGCCAGCAGCTTTTTCGGGTCTGGGGCCAACGTCCTGACTTTC.

The V gene is TRBV3-1 (or the pseudogene TRBV3-2), the J gene TRBJ2-7; perhaps TRBD2 as D (7 bases). The CDR3 contains 13 residues. Trimming removed 6 bases from V and 6 bases from J, with 15 bases in between. Per germline, CDR1 LGHDT and CDR2 YNNKEL (reference sequence). The CDR3 sequence is CASSKRDTLEQYF. In DNA form, the CDR3 reads TGTGCCAGCAGTAAGCGGGACACCCTCGAGCAGTACTTC.

The V call is TRBV10-3, the J call TRBJ2-3, with D possibly matching TRBD2 (5 bases). The CDR3 has 15 amino acids. Germline CDR1 reads ENHRY; CDR2 reads SYGVKD. Trimming shortened V by 3 bases and J by 3 bases, and 13 bases separated the two germline ends. The CDR3 nucleotides are TGTGCCATCAGTGATGGTGGAGGCGGGACAGATACGCAGTATTTT. Its protein is CAISDGGGGTDTQYF.